This TCR beta chain was sequenced during a study of glioma-infiltrating T cells. Findings and caveats of the study: Only very few CDR3 sequences appeared in both tissue and blood.

This clonotype was seen ten or more times. What it binds is not known. Using RNA template, CDR3s of TCR alpha and beta were amplified with iRepertoire arm-PCR. TCRdb used MiXCR to reprocess the multiplex PCR reads, holding one entry per CDR3 protein. The data hold about 130,000 distinct CDR3 sequences, with around 25% observed a single time. CDR1 and CDR2 from the germline V gene are SGHVS and FQNEAQ. This CDR3 contains 14 residues. Trimming removed 4 bases from V and 1 base from J; junction bases left unmatched: 1. V gene TRBV7-8 combines with J gene TRBJ2-5; TRBD1 matches at 9 bases. This clonotype was sampled from a human donor with low-grade glioma or glioblastoma, undergoing nonglioma brain surgery, or in good health (not recorded which). The sample taken for sequencing was glioma tissue, nonneoplastic brain tissue, or PBMCs (not recorded which). The DNA of the CDR3 is TGTGCCAGCAGCTGGGGACAGGGCCAAGAGACCCAGTACTTC. It translates to CASSWGQGQETQYF.